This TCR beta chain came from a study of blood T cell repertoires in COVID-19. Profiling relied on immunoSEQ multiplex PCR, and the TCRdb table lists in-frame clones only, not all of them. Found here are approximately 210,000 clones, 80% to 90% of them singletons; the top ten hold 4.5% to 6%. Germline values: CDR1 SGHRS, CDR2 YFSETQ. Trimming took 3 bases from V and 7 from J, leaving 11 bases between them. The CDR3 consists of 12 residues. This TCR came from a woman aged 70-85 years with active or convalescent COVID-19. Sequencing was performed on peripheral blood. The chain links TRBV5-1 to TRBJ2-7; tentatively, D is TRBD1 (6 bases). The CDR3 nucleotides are TGCGCCAGCAGCTCGACAGGAAATGAGCAGTACTTC. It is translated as CASSSTGNEQYF.